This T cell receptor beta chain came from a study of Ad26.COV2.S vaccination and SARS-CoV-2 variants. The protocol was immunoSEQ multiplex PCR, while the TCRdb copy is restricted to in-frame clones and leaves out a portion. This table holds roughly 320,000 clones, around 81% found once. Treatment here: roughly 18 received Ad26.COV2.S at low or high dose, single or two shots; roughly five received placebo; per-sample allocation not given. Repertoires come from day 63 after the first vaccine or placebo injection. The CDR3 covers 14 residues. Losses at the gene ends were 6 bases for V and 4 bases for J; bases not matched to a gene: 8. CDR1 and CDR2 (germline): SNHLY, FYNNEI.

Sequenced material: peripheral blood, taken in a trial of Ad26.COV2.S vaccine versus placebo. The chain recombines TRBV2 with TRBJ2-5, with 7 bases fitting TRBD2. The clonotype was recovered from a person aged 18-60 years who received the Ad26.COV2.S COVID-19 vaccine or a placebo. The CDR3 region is CASSGRPGGETQYF. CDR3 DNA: TGTGCCAGCAGCGGTCGCCCGGGAGGAGAGACCCAGTACTTC. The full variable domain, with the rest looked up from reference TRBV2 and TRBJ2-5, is EPEVTQTPSHQVTQMGQEVILRCVPISNHLYFYWYRQILGQKVEFLVSFYNNEISEKSEIFDDQFSVERPDGSNFTLKIRSTKLEDSAMYFCASSGRPGGETQYFGPGTRLLVL.